This T cell receptor beta chain originates from a study of blood T cell repertoires in COVID-19. Study-level information: Samples representing acute and convalescent COVID-19 were sourced from the United States, Italy and Spain. In each case, the material was cDNA or gDNA derived from T cells, B-cell-depleted T cells, or PBMCs.

Authors' analysis steps: For nucleated cells, counts were estimated from reference gene primer amplification. Clones were read by immunoSEQ multiplex PCR, and TCRdb kept only the in-frame ones, dropping some. That table is the source of V, J and clone size, and D and trimming were worked out from the DNA. The sample records tens of thousands of clones, around nine tenths being singletons. J gave up 8 bases and V 3 bases, and 12 bases lay outside the gene matches. Germline lookup yields CDR1 MDHEN and CDR2 SYDVKM. The CDR3 covers 15 residues. The receptor was derived from a human donor in a cohort sampled during active COVID-19. The material sequenced was peripheral blood. The V gene is TRBV28, the J gene TRBJ1-2, with 7 positions matching TRBD1. The CDR3 DNA reads as TGTGCCAGCAGTTTGAAAGGGGGCTTGATGGAAGGCTACACCTTC. Amino acids: CASSLKGGLMEGYTF.